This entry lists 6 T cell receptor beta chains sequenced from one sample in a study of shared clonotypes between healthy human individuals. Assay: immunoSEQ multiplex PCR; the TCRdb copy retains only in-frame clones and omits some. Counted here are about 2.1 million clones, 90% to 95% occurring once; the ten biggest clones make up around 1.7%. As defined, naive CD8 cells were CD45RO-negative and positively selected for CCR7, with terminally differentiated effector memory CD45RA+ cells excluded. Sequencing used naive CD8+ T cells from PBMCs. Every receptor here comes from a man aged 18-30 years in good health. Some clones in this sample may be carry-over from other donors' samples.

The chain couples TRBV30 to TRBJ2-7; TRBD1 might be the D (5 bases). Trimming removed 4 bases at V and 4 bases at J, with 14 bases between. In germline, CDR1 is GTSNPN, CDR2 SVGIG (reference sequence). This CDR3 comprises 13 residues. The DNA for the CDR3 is TGTGCCTGGACCGAACCAGGGCAGTACGAGCAGTACTTC. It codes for CAWTEPGQYEQYF.

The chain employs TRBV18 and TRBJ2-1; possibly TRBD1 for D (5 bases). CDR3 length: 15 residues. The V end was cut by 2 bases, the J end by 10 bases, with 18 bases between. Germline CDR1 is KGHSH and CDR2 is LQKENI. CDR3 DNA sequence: TGTGCCAGCTCACCAATTCGGGCAGGGTTGGTAGAGCAGTTCTTC. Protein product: CASSPIRAGLVEQFF.

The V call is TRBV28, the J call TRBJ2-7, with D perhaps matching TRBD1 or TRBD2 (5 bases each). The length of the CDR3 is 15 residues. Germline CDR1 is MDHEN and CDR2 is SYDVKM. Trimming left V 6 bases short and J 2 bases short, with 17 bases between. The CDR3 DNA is TGTGCCAGCAGCAAGGCCAGGGAGACACCCTACGAGCAGTACTTC. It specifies CASSKARETPYEQYF.

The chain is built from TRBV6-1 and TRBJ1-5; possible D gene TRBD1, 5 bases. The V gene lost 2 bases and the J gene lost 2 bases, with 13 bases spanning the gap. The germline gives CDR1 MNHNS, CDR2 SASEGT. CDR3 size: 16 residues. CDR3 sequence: CASSERYQGGNQPQHF. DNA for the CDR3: TGTGCCAGCAGTGAAAGATATCAGGGTGGCAATCAGCCCCAGCATTTT.

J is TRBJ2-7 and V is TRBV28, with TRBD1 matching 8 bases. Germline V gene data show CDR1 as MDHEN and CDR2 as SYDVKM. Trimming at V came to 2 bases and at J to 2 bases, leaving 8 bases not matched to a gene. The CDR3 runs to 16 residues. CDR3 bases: TGTGCCAGCAGTTTAAAATCGACAGGGGCCACCTACGAGCAGTACTTC. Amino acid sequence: CASSLKSTGATYEQYF.

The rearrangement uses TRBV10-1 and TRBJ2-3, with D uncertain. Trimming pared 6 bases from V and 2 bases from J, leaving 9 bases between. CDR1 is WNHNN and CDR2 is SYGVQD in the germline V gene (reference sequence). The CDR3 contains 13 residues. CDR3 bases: TGCGCCAGCAGGGTTAAGACCACAGATACGCAGTATTTT. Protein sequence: CASRVKTTDTQYF.